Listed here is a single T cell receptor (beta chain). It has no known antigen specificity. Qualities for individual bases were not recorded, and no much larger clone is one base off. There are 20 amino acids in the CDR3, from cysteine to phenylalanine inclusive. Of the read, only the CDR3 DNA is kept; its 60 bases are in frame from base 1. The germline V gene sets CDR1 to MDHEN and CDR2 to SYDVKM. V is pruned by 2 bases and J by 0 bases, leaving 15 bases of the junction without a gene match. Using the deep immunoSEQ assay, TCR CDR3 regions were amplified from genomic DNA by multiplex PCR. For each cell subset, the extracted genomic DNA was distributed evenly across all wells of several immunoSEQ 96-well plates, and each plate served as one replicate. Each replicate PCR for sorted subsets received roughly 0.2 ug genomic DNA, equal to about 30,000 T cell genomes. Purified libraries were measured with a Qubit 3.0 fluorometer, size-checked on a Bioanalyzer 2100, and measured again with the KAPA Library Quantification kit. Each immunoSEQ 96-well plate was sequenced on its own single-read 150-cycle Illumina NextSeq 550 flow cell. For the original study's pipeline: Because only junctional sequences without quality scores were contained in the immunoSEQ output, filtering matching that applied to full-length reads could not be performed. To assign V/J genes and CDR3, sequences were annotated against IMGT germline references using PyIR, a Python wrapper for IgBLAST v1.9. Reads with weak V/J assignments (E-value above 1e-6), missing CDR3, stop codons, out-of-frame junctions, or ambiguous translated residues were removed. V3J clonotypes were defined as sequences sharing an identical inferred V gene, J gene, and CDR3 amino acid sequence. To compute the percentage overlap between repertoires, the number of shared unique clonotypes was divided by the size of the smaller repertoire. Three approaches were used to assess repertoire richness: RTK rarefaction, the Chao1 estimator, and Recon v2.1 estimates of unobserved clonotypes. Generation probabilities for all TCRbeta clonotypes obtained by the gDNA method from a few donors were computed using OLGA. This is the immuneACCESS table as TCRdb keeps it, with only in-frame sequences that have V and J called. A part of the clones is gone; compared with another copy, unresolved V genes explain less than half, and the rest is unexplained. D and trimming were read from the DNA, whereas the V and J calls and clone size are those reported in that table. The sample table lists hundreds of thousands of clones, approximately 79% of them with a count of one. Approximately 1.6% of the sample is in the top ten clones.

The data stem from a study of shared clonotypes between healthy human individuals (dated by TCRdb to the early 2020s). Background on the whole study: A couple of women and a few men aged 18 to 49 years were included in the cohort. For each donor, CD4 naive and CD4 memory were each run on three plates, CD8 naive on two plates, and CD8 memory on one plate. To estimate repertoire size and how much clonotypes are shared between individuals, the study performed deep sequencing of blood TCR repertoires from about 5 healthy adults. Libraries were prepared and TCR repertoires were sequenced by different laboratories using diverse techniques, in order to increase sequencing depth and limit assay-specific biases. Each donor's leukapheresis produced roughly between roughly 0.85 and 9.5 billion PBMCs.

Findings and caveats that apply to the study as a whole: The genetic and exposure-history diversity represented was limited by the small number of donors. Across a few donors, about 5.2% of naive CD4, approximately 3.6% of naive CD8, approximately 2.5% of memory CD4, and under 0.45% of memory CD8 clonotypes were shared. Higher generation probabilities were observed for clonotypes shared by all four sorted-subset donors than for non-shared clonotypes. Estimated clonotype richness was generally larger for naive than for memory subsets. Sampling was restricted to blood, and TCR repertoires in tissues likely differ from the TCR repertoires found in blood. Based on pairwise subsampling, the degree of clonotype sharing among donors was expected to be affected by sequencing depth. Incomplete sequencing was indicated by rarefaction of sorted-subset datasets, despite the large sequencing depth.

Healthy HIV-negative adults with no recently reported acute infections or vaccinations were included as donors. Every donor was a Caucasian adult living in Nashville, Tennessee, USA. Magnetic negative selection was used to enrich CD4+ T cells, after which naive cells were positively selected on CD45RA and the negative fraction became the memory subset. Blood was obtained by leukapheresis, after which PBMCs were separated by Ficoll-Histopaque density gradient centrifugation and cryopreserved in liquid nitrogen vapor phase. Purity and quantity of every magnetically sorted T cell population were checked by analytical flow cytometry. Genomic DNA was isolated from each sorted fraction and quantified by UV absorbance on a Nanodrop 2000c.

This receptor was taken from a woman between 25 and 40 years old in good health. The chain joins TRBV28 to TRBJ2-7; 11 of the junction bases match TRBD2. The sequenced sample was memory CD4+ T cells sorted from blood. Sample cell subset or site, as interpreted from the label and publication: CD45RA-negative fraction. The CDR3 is CASSLLGRLAGGQSSYEQYF. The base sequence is TGTGCCAGCAGTTTACTAGGCCGTCTAGCGGGAGGCCAGAGCTCCTACGAGCAGTACTTC.